A single count supports the clone carrying this T cell receptor beta chain. The antigen is undetermined. This specimen comes from a study of T cell clonotyping in hematopoietic cell transplantation. The CDR3 totals 15 residues. CDR1 SGHTA and CDR2 FQGNSA come from the germline V gene. Germline trimming cut 3 bases from V and 6 bases from J; bases unmatched to any gene: 5. Study-level results: Cells were unsorted, so CD4 and CD8 contributions were not separated.

This table comes from immunoSEQ multiplex PCR, and its TCRdb copy is limited to in-frame clones, with some not included. The sample includes 65,000 to 75,000 clones, around 94% seen only once; the top ten take under 2%. The receptor was isolated from a man aged 45-65 years in good health. Some clones in this sample may be carry-over from other donors' samples. The chain recombines TRBV7-2 with TRBJ2-7; TRBD2 matches 13 bases. Sample: peripheral blood mononuclear cells. The CDR3 reads CASSFRTSGSLEQYF. The CDR3 coding sequence is TGTGCCAGCAGCTTCCGGACTAGCGGGAGTCTCGAGCAGTACTTC.